These 20 T cell receptor beta chains originate from one sample sequenced in a study of T-cell reconstitution after alpha-beta-depleted transplantation in children. For TCRbeta, the library was prepared with unique molecular identifiers. TCRdb independently ran MiXCR on the PCR reads; one entry per CDR3 protein. The sample includes around 250,000 distinct CDR3 sequences, 20% to 30% of them seen just once. Sequenced material: PBMCs, taken before TCRalphabeta/CD19-depleted stem cell transplant. The receptors derive from a girl aged 2 to 9 with Fanconi anemia, due to receive a stem cell transplant.

This clonotype was picked up many times. The V call is TRBV29-1, the J call TRBJ1-1; 7 bases line up with TRBD1. The CDR3 extends over 12 amino acids. In germline, CDR1 is SQVTM, CDR2 ANQGSEA. Trimming took 5 bases from V and 5 from J; bases not matched to a gene: 5. CDR3 amino acids: CSVRQGVTEAFF. Written as DNA, the CDR3 is TGCAGCGTTAGACAGGGTGTAACTGAAGCTTTCTTT.

This rearrangement joins TRBV4-2 to TRBJ1-6; 11 nucleotides match TRBD1. Germline V gives CDR1 LGHNA, CDR2 YNFKEQ. CDR3 length: 16 amino acids. J lost 3 bases, V lost 4 bases, and 2 bases had no gene match. The CDR3: CASSPGTGGYNSPLHF. CDR3 DNA: TGTGCCAGCAGCCCCGGGACAGGGGGCTATAATTCACCCCTCCACTTT.

In this sample, this clonotype turned up many times. The chain joins TRBV30 to TRBJ2-1, with TRBD1 identical over 9 bases. V shed 2 bases and J 15 bases; nucleotides not matched to a gene: 5. The CDR3 loop spans 11 amino acids. The V gene's germline CDR1 is GTSNPN and CDR2 SVGIG (reference sequence). This chain's CDR3 is CAWSPGTGPFF. Written as DNA, the CDR3 is TGTGCCTGGAGTCCTGGGACAGGGCCGTTCTTC.

This clonotype was seen repeatedly, ten times or more. The CDR3 loop reads CSARVVTGDFANYGYTF. CDR3 nucleotide sequence: TGCAGTGCTAGAGTTGTTACAGGGGACTTCGCTAACTATGGCTACACCTTC. This rearrangement joins TRBV20-1 to TRBJ1-2, with 7 bases aligning to TRBD1. The length of the CDR3 is 17 residues. In germline, CDR1 is DFQATT, CDR2 SNEGSKA (reference sequence). V was clipped by 1 base and J by 0 bases; unmatched bases: 11.

J is TRBJ2-1 and V is TRBV7-2; TRBD2 agrees at 10 bases. The trim removed 1 base at V and 7 bases at J, leaving 4 bases unmatched. The CDR3 totals 15 residues. The germline CDR1 and CDR2 sequences are SGHTA and FQGNSA. The CDR3 DNA reads TGTGCCAGCAGCTTAGGTAGCGGGAGGATTAATGAGCAGTTCTTC. Translation gives CASSLGSGRINEQFF.

This clonotype was detected only a few times. The chain carries TRBV5-1 and TRBJ2-7, with 7 bases that match TRBD2. CDR3 length: 15 amino acids. The V gene's germline CDR1 is SGHRS and CDR2 YFSETQ. The junction had 6 bases not matched to a gene; V was cut back by 0 bases and J by 3 bases. CDR3 DNA: TGCGCCAGCAGCTTGGTCGGCAGGGAGGGCTACGAGCAGTACTTC. It encodes CASSLVGREGYEQYF.

This clonotype was seen a few times. The chain recombines TRBV10-3 with TRBJ2-5, with 10 bases that match TRBD2. Germline CDR1 ENHRY, CDR2 SYGVKD. There are 18 residues in the CDR3. Trimming took 8 bases from V and 0 from J; bases not matched to a gene: 15. The CDR3 DNA is TGTGCCATCCGCGGGGGTTCTAGCGGGGGCCCACACCAAGAGACCCAGTACTTC. Its protein product is CAIRGGSSGGPHQETQYF.

This clonotype was counted at least ten times. The chain combines TRBV29-1 with TRBJ2-3; 8 bases map to TRBD2. There are 15 residues in the CDR3. J lost 1 base, V lost 0 bases, and 3 bases had no gene match. Germline V gives CDR1 SQVTM, CDR2 ANQGSEA. CDR3 sequence: CSVEERGEGTDTQYF. The CDR3 nucleotides are TGCAGCGTTGAAGAGCGGGGGGAAGGCACAGATACGCAGTATTTT.

This clonotype occurred many times. The chain joins TRBV27 to TRBJ2-1; TRBD2 matches at 9 bases. V lost 7 bases to trimming and J lost 6 bases; unmatched junction nucleotides: 16. CDR1 MNHEY and CDR2 SMNVEV come from the germline V gene (reference sequence). This CDR3 has 17 amino acids. DNA for the CDR3: TGTGCCAGCAACAATCTGATTCGGCGGGAGGGCCGCAATGAGCAGTTCTTC. This translates into CASNNLIRREGRNEQFF.

This clonotype has at least ten counts. V usage is TRBV20-1 and J usage is TRBJ2-7; 7 positions match TRBD1. V lost 5 bases, J lost 0 bases, and 7 bases stayed unmatched. CDR1 and CDR2 from the germline V gene are DFQATT and SNEGSKA (reference sequence). This CDR3 is built from 14 residues. The CDR3 reads CSASNRGSSYEQYF. In nucleotides, the CDR3 is TGCAGTGCTTCTAACAGGGGTAGCTCCTACGAGCAGTACTTC.

There are a few counts of this clonotype. The CDR3 sequence: CASSNPGPYGYTF. The CDR3 bases are TGTGCCAGCAGCAATCCGGGACCGTATGGCTACACCTTC. The chain links TRBV28 to TRBJ1-2, with D perhaps matching TRBD1 (5 bases). The CDR3 covers 13 residues. Per germline, CDR1 MDHEN and CDR2 SYDVKM. The V and J ends lost 6 bases and 5 bases respectively, with 13 bases between them.

This clonotype was recorded many times. V is TRBV12-3 or TRBV12-4 and J is TRBJ1-6; a weak D match, TRBD1 (5 bases). Between the trimmed V and J ends, which lost 3 bases and 9 bases, there was a span of 15 bases. The CDR3 length is 15 residues. CDR3 region: CASSLVQGDASPLHF. CDR3 coding DNA: TGTGCCAGCAGTTTGGTGCAAGGGGATGCTTCACCCCTCCACTTT.

The chain is built from TRBV24-1 and TRBJ2-1; 10 bases are shared with TRBD2. The V gene's germline CDR1 is KGHDR and CDR2 SFDVKD. V lost 3 bases and J lost 2; bases outside the gene matches: 12. This CDR3 region has 19 residues. The CDR3 DNA follows: TGTGCCACCAGTGATCCGTCTAGCGGGAGCATTATCGCCTACAATGAGCAGTTCTTC. Protein: CATSDPSSGSIIAYNEQFF.

This clonotype has at least ten counts. V usage is TRBV20-1 and J usage is TRBJ2-3, with 8 bases identical to TRBD1. The CDR3 is 16 amino acids. From germline, CDR1 is DFQATT and CDR2 SNEGSKA (reference sequence). With 0 bases clipped from V and 4 bases from J, the junction kept 9 bases outside the gene matches. CDR3 region: CSARDAGRGRADTQYF. The CDR3 bases are TGCAGTGCTAGAGATGCCGGCAGGGGGCGAGCAGATACGCAGTATTTT.

The chain recombines TRBV7-3 with TRBJ2-3; the match to TRBD2 covers 9 bases. The J segment lost 3 bases and the V segment lost 5 bases, leaving 3 bases of the junction unmatched. Per the germline V gene, CDR1 is SGHTA and CDR2 is FQGTGA. The CDR3 extends over 14 amino acids. The CDR3 loop is CASSPSGMTDTQYF. The DNA of the CDR3 is TGTGCCAGCAGCCCTAGCGGGATGACAGATACGCAGTATTTT.

This clonotype has ten or more counts. The gene calls are TRBV20-1 and TRBJ2-7; 8 nucleotides line up with TRBD1. The CDR3 totals 14 residues. Losses at the gene ends were 1 base for V and 2 bases for J; bases not matched to a gene: 4. Germline V CDR1 and CDR2: DFQATT, SNEGSKA (reference sequence). CDR3 loop: CSARVKGQAYEQYF. CDR3 DNA sequence: TGCAGTGCTAGAGTGAAGGGACAGGCCTACGAGCAGTACTTC.

The chain has TRBV6-2 or TRBV6-3 and TRBJ2-5; D gene unclear. The V and J ends lost 7 bases and 5 bases respectively, with 20 bases between them. CDR1 and CDR2 from the germline V gene are MNHEY and SVGEGT. CDR3 size: 15 residues. The CDR3 coding sequence is TGTGCCAGCATTCAGACCCTAGTCCTCAATGAGACCCAGTACTTC. Amino acids: CASIQTLVLNETQYF.

Ten or more counts support this clonotype. The V call is TRBV29-1, the J call TRBJ2-7, with D perhaps matching TRBD2 (6 bases). Trimming removed 6 bases from V and 2 bases from J, with 17 bases in between. CDR1 and CDR2 from the germline V gene are SQVTM and ANQGSEA. The CDR3 totals 14 residues. In DNA, the CDR3 is TGCAGCGTGAAAGTAGCGGATACTCCCTACGAGCAGTACTTC. It is translated as CSVKVADTPYEQYF.

The chain couples TRBV18 to TRBJ2-1; 12 positions match TRBD2. In germline, CDR1 is KGHSH, CDR2 LQKENI. The CDR3 has 17 residues. The V and J ends lost 5 bases and 4 bases, in that order; junction bases with no gene match: 9. The CDR3 sequence is CASSSSRTSGTYNEQFF. Here the CDR3 DNA reads TGTGCCAGCTCATCGTCACGGACTAGCGGGACTTACAATGAGCAGTTCTTC.

The chain recombines TRBV6-5 with TRBJ2-3; 9 positions agree with TRBD1. V dropped 0 bases and J dropped 9; count of bases not matched to a gene: 4. This CDR3 comprises 14 residues. Germline-derived CDR1 and CDR2 are MNHEY and SVGAGI. DNA of the CDR3: TGTGCCAGCAGTTACTCGAGTGGGACAGGGACGCAGTATTTT. Its protein product is CASSYSSGTGTQYF.